This T cell receptor (beta chain) was observed in a study of identical twins. This clonotype showed up many times. Its specificity is not known. The donors were all healthy and Caucasian. The study, taken as a whole, reports: An excess of low generation probability was shown by twin-shared out-of-frame alpha sequences.

TCRdb used MiXCR to reprocess the 5' RACE reads, holding one entry per CDR3 protein. Found here are 150,000 or so distinct CDR3 sequences, around 3.6% of them singletons; the top ten hold around 8%. Sample: memory T cells sorted from blood. The TCR sequence derives from a man younger than 35 in good health.

The CDR3 bases are TGTGCCACCTCGAGCTGGAGCCACCATACGCAGTATTTT. Its protein is CATSSWSHHTQYF. The chain recombines TRBV24-1 with TRBJ2-3; D gene unclear. The ends were cut back, 9 bases at V and 7 bases at J, with 16 bases in the middle. The CDR3 runs 13 residues. Germline V gene sequence: CDR1 KGHDR, CDR2 SFDVKD.